This T cell receptor beta chain was sequenced for a study of OX40 agonist ivuxolimab in advanced cancers. About this clone: Its antigen is currently unknown.

Findings and caveats of the study: The investigators did not determine what antigen specificity the expanded peripheral T cells had.

Measured with immunoSEQ multiplex PCR; TCRdb has only the in-frame clones, and not every one. The sample contains around 80,000 clones, roughly 91% of which appear only once. The starting material was CD4+ or CD8+ T cells sorted from blood, obtained in a trial of the OX40 agonist ivuxolimab. This TCR derives from an adult with an advanced solid tumor such as melanoma, head and neck, liver or kidney cancer.

CDR3 bases: TGTGCCAGCAGCATACTACAGGGGGAACTGTTTTTT. This translates into CASSILQGELFF. The chain uses TRBV7-2 and TRBJ1-4; TRBD1 matches 8 bases. The CDR3 has 12 amino acids. Germline V gene lookup returns CDR1 SGHTA and CDR2 FQGNSA. With 5 bases clipped from V and 12 bases from J, the junction kept 5 bases outside the gene matches.